The T cell receptor (beta chain) described here comes from a study of T-cell memory formation after mild COVID-19. Study background: The TCR clusters were mostly specific to one donor.

Findings and caveats of the study: The main location of contracting CD4+ clones was CM and EM, and that of contracting CD8+ clones was EMRA. Later expanders leaned CD4+, whereas clones that contracted between day 15 and 85 were balanced CD4/CD8. Still unconfirmed is whether the second-wave clones peaking on day 37 recognized SARS-CoV-2.

Worth noting for this clonotype: Its antigen is as yet unknown.

The V segment lost 2 bases and the J segment 7 bases; nucleotides outside the gene matches: 6. The CDR3 length is 16 residues. Germline V gene data show CDR1 as SGHTA and CDR2 as FQGNSA. Each CDR3 protein gets one entry after TCRdb re-called the 5' RACE reads with MiXCR. The sample yields around 200,000 distinct CDR3 sequences, around 27% seen once. This TCR derives from an adult woman who had mild COVID-19 (a few samples of this study predate the infection). Cell type and time point are not known. The sample comprised PBMCs or a T cell subset sorted from them (not recorded which). The chain is built from TRBV7-2 and TRBJ2-1, with 12 bases lining up with TRBD1. The CDR3 DNA reads as TGTGCCAGCAGCTTACAGGGGACAGGGGGCAGGAATGAGCAGTTCTTC. This sequence encodes CASSLQGTGGRNEQFF.